This entry describes one T cell receptor beta chain. The sample is drawn from a study of blood T cell repertoires in COVID-19. The CDR3 contains 14 residues. Trimming stripped 1 base from V and 2 bases from J, with 9 bases between. Looked up from germline, CDR1 is SGHNT and CDR2 is YYREEE (reference sequence). The repertoire was sequenced with immunoSEQ multiplex PCR; TCRdb's copy has only in-frame clones and lacks some. The sample has about 100,000 clones; about 86% are singletons. Material: peripheral blood. The sequence derives from a woman aged 55-69 years in a cohort sampled during active or convalescent COVID-19. V gene TRBV5-4 combines with J gene TRBJ1-1; D is undetermined. Here the CDR3 reads CASSLTPENTEAFF. In DNA form, the CDR3 reads TGTGCCAGCAGCTTGACCCCAGAAAACACTGAAGCTTTCTTT.